These 5 T cell receptor beta chains were sequenced from one sample in a study of a mutant IDH1 vaccine in newly diagnosed glioma. No antigen has been identified for these receptors. The time point was: week 23, last vaccination. The vaccine gave 300 ug of a 20-mer mutant IDH1 peptide subcutaneously per dose. Here immunoSEQ multiplex PCR was the method, and the copy in TCRdb shows in-frame clones only, minus some. The data contain roughly 28,000 clones, 75% to 90% of them singletons. The sequencing used PBMCs, collected from a glioma patient whose treatment included an IDH1 peptide vaccine. These receptors all come from a woman under 30 with glioma.

This clone has only one observation. This chain joins TRBV15 and TRBJ2-1, with 8 bases aligning to TRBD1. With 3 bases clipped from V and 5 bases from J, the junction kept 6 bases outside the gene matches. The CDR3 has 15 residues. In germline, CDR1 is LNHNV, CDR2 YYDKDF (reference sequence). The CDR3, as DNA: TGTGCCACCAGCAGGGAGGGACAGGAGGACAATGAGCAGTTCTTC. This codes for CATSREGQEDNEQFF. The full variable domain, rest sourced from reference TRBV15 and TRBJ2-1, is DAMVIQNPRYQVTQFGKPVTLSCSQTLNHNVMYWYQQKSSQAPKLLFHYYDKDFNNEADTPDNFQSRRPNTSFCFLDIRSPGLGDTAMYLCATSREGQEDNEQFFGPGTRLTVL.

This clone was recorded once. The DNA for the CDR3 is TGTGCCAGCAGTTATCCCGGGACAGGGCTCTACGAGCAGTACTTC. It translates to CASSYPGTGLYEQYF. The rearrangement uses TRBV6-7 and TRBJ2-7; 9 bases match TRBD1. Being an ORF, TRBV6-7 has a function that is uncertain. CDR3 size: 15 residues. Unmatched junction bases numbered 6, after V lost 3 bases and J lost 3 bases.

The V and J genes are TRBV19 and TRBJ1-2, with D perhaps TRBD1 (6 bases). Germline assignment: CDR1 LNHDA and CDR2 SQIVND (reference sequence). V was trimmed by 3 bases and J by 10 bases, leaving 15 bases between them. The CDR3 totals 13 residues. Here the CDR3 DNA reads TGTGCCAGTAGTATGGGACGCCAGGGGCACTACACCTTC. It specifies CASSMGRQGHYTF.

The J gene is TRBJ2-5, the V gene TRBV5-1, with 11 nucleotides matching TRBD2. This CDR3 spans 18 amino acids. Germline V gene sequence: CDR1 SGHRS, CDR2 YFSETQ. The ends lost 7 bases at V and 0 bases at J; junction bases unmatched: 14. The CDR3 region has the DNA TGCGCCAGCTCCGGGGGGACTAGCGGAAATCGGTACCAAGAGACCCAGTACTTC. This codes for CASSGGTSGNRYQETQYF. Drawing the rest from reference TRBV5-1 and TRBJ2-5, the complete variable domain is KAGVTQTPRYLIKTRGQQVTLSCSPISGHRSVSWYQQTPGQGLQFLFEYFSETQRNKGNFPGRFSGRQFSNSRSEMNVSTLELGDSALYLCASSGGTSGNRYQETQYFGPGTRLLVL.

CDR3 loop: CASQGAAGANVLTF. DNA of the CDR3: TGTGCCAGCCAGGGGGCTGCTGGGGCCAACGTCCTGACTTTC. This chain connects TRBV6-6 to TRBJ2-6; 8 nucleotides match TRBD1. Trimming at V came to 8 bases and at J to 2 bases, leaving 2 bases not matched to a gene. Germline lookup yields CDR1 MNHNY and CDR2 SVGAGI (reference sequence). This CDR3 comprises 14 residues.